This TCR beta chain comes out of a study of T cell clonality in common variable immunodeficiency. Germline-derived CDR1 and CDR2 are MNHNS and SASEGT. The CDR3 is made up of 15 amino acids. TCRdb keeps only in-frame clones here, not all; method: immunoSEQ multiplex PCR. Recorded here are around 45,000 clones, none singletons. This clone was found many times. The read ends 3 residues early relative to the CDR3; the germline J gene fills the gap. The rearrangement links TRBV6-1 to TRBJ1-2; a weak D match, TRBD1 (6 bases). The receptor was derived from a person aged 18-70 years in good health. The source material was peripheral blood mononuclear cells. The CDR3 sequence: CASSEATGAGDGYTF. Partial CDR3 DNA: TGTGCCAGCAGTGAAGCAACCGGGGCAGGGGACGGC.